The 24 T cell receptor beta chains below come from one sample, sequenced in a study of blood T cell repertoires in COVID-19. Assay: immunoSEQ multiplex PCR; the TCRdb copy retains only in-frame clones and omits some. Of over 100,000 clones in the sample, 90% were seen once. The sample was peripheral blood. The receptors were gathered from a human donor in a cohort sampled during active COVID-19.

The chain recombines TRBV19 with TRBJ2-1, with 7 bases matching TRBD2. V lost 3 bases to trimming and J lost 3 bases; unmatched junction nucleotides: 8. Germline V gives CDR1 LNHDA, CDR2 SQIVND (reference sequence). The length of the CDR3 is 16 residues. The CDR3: CASSMGGNGYYNEQFF. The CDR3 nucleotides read TGTGCCAGTAGTATGGGGGGGAACGGGTACTACAATGAGCAGTTCTTC.

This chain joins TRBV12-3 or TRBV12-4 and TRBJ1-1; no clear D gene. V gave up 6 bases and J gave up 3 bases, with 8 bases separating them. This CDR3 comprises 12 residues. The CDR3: CASSPRYTEAFF. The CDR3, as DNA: TGTGCCAGCAGCCCACGGTACACTGAAGCTTTCTTT.

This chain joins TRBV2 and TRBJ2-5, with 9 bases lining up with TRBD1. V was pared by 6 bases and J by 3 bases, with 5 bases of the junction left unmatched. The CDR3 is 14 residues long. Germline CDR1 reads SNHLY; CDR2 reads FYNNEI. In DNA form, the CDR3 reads TGTGCCAGCAGCGCCGGGACAGGGAAAGAGACCCAGTACTTC. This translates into CASSAGTGKETQYF.

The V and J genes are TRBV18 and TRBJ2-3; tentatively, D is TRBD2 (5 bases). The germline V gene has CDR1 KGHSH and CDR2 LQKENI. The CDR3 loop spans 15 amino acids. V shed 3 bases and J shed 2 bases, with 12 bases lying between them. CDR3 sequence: CASSPDSQYTDTQYF. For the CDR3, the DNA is TGTGCCAGCTCACCGGACTCCCAGTACACAGATACGCAGTATTTT.

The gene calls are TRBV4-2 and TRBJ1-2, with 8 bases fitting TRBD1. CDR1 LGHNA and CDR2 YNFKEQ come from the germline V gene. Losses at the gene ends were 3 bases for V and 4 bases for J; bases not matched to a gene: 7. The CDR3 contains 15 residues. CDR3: CASSHQYDRGYGYTF. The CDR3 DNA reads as TGTGCCAGCAGCCATCAATATGACAGGGGCTATGGCTACACCTTC.

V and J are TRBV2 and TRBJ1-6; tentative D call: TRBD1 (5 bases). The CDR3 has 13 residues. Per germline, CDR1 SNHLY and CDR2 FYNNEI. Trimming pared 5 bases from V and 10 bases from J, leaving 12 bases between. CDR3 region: CASSSPGKSPLHF. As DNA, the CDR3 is TGTGCCAGCAGTTCTCCAGGGAAATCACCCCTCCACTTT.

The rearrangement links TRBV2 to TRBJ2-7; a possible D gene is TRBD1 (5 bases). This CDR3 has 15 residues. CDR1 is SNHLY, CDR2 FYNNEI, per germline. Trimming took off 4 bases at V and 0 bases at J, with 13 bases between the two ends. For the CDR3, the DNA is TGTGCCAGCAGTGTCCCAGGGTCTTTCTCCTACGAGCAGTACTTC. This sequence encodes CASSVPGSFSYEQYF.

CDR3 in amino acids: CASSTSGQGGTEAFF. In DNA, the CDR3 is TGTGCCAGCAGCACGTCGGGACAGGGGGGGACTGAAGCTTTCTTT. The chain joins TRBV7-9 to TRBJ1-1; 11 positions agree with TRBD1. In germline, CDR1 is SEHNR, CDR2 FQNEAQ (reference sequence). The CDR3 runs 15 residues. V lost 5 bases, J lost 5 bases, and 7 bases stayed unmatched.

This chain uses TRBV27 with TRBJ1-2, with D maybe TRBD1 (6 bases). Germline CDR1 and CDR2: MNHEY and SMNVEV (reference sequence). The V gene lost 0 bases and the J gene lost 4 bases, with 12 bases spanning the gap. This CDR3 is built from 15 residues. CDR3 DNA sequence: TGTGCCAGCAGTTTATCGGGAGGGGGGGGCTATGGCTACACCTTC. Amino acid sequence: CASSLSGGGGYGYTF.

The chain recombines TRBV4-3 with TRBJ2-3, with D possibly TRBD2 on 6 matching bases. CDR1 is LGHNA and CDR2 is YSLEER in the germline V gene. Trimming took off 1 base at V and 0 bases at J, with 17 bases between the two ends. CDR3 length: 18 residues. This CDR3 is CASSQVFFSGPSTDTQYF. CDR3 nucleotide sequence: TGCGCCAGCAGCCAAGTCTTTTTCAGCGGGCCAAGCACAGATACGCAGTATTTT.

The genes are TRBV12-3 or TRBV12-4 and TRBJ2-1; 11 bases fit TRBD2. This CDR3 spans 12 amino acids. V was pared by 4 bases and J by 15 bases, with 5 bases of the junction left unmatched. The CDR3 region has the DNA TGTGCCAGCAGTTCTTCTAGCGGGAGGACGTTCTTC. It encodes CASSSSSGRTFF.

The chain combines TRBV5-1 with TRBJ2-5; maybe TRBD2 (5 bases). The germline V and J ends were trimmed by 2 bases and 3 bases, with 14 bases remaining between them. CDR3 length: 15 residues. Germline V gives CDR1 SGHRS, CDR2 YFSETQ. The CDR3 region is CASSFGLRGKETQYF. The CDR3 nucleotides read TGCGCCAGCAGCTTTGGGCTACGGGGAAAAGAGACCCAGTACTTC.

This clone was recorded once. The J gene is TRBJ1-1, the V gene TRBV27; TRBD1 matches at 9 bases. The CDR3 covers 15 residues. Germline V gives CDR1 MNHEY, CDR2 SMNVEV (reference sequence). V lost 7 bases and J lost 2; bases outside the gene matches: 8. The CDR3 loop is CASTRGTGINTEAFF. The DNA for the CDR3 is TGTGCCAGCACCAGAGGGACAGGGATTAACACTGAAGCTTTCTTT.

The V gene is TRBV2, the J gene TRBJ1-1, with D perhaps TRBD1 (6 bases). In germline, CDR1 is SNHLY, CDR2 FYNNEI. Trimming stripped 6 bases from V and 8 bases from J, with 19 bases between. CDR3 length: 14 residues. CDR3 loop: CASRSARNREEAFF. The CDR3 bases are TGTGCCAGCAGGTCCGCCAGAAACAGGGAAGAAGCTTTCTTT. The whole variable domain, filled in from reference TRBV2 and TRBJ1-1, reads EPEVTQTPSHQVTQMGQEVILRCVPISNHLYFYWYRQILGQKVEFLVSFYNNEISEKSEIFDDQFSVERPDGSNFTLKIRSTKLEDSAMYFCASRSARNREEAFFGQGTRLTVV.

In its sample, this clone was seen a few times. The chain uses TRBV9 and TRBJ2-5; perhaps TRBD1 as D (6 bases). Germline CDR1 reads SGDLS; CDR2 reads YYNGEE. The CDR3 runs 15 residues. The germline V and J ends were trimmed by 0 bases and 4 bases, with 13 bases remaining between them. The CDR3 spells CASSVGFGQLETQYF. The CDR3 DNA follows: TGTGCCAGCAGCGTAGGTTTTGGACAGTTAGAGACCCAGTACTTC. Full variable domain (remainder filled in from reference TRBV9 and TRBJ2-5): DSGVTQTPKHLITATGQRVTLRCSPRSGDLSVYWYQQSLDQGLQFLIQYYNGEERAKGNILERFSAQQFPDLHSELNLSSLELGDSALYFCASSVGFGQLETQYFGPGTRLLVL.

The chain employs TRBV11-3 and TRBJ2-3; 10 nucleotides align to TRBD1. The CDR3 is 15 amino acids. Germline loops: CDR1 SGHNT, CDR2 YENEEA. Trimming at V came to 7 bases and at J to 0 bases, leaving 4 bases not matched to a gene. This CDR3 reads CASIGTGASTDTQYF. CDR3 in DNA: TGTGCCAGCATTGGGACAGGGGCTAGCACAGATACGCAGTATTTT.

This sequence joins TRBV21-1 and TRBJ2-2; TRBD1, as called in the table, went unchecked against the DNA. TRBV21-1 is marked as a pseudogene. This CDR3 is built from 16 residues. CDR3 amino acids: CASSKPGDRATGELFF. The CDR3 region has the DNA TGTGCCAGCAGCAAACCCGGGGACAGGGCCACCGGGGAGCTGTTTTTT.

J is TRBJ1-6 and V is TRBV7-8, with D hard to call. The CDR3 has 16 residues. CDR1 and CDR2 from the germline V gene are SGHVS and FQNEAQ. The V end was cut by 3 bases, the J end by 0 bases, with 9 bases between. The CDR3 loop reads CASSFARNSYNSPLHF. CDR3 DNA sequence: TGTGCCAGCAGCTTCGCGCGGAACTCCTATAATTCACCCCTCCACTTT.

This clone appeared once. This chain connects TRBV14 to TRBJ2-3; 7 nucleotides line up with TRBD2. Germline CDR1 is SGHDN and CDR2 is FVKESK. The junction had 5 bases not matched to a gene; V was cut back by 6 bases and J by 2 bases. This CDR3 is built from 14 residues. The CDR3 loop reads CASRSGLTTDTQYF. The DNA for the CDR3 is TGTGCCAGCAGGTCGGGACTAACCACAGATACGCAGTATTTT.

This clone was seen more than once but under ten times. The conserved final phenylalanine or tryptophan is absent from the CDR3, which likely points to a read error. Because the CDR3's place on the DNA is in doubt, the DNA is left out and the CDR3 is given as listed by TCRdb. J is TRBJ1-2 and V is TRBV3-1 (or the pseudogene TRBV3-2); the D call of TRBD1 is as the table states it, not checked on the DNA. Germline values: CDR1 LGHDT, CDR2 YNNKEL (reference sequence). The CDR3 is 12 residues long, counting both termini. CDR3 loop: CASSQAGQVMAL.

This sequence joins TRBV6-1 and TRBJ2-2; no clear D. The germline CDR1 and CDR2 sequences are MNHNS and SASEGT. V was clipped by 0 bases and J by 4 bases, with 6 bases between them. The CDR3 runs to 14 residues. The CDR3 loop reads CASSEAHSTGELFF. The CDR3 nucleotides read TGTGCCAGCAGTGAAGCCCATAGCACCGGGGAGCTGTTTTTT.

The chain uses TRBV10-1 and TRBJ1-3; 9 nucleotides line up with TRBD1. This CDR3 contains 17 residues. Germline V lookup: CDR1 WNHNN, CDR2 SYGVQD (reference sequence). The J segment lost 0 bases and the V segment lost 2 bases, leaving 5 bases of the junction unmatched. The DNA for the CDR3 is TGCGCCAGCAGTGAGCCGGGACAGGGCCCCTCTGGAAACACCATATATTTT. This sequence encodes CASSEPGQGPSGNTIYF.

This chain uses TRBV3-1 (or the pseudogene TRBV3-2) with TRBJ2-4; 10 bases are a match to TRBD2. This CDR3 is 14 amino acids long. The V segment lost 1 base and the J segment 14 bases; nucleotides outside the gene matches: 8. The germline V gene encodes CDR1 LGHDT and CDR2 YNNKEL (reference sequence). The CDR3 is CASSQGTSGAFEYF. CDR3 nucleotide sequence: TGTGCCAGCAGCCAAGGGACTAGCGGCGCTTTCGAGTACTTC.

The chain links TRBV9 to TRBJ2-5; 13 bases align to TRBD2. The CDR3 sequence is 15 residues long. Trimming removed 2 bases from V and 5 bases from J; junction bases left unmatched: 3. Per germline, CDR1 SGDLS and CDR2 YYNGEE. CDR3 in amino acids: CASSVTSGRAETQYF. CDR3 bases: TGTGCCAGCAGCGTTACTAGCGGGAGGGCGGAGACCCAGTACTTC.